These 20 T cell receptor beta chains were all obtained from the same sample, sequenced in a study of siplizumab effects on memory and regulatory T cells. Clones were read by immunoSEQ multiplex PCR, and TCRdb kept only the in-frame ones, dropping some. The data show 100,000 or so clones, 85% to 95% seen once. The sample taken for sequencing was non-Treg CD4+ T cells sorted from blood. Source of these receptors: a human donor in good health.

This clone appeared once. Since the CDR3 does not end with the conserved phenylalanine or tryptophan, this likely comes from a read error. The limits of the CDR3 on the DNA are not certain, so only TCRdb's listed CDR3 is given. The chain combines TRBV21-1 with TRBJ1-2. TRBV21-1 is given as a pseudogene. The CDR3 is 8 residues long, counting both termini. CDR3 sequence: CASSQRSV.

This rearrangement joins TRBV6-4 to TRBJ2-2; D unresolved. Trimming took 7 bases from V and 2 from J, leaving 11 bases between them. Germline V gene data show CDR1 as MRHNA and CDR2 as SNTAGT. The length of the CDR3 is 14 residues. The chain's CDR3 is CASKVTPNTGELFF. For the CDR3, the DNA is TGTGCCAGCAAAGTGACACCTAACACCGGGGAGCTGTTTTTT.

The chain uses TRBV5-1 and TRBJ2-7; a possible D gene is TRBD1 (7 bases). The CDR3 is 14 residues long. The V end was cut by 6 bases, the J end by 5 bases, with 18 bases between. Germline lookup yields CDR1 SGHRS and CDR2 YFSETQ. The CDR3 bases are TGCGCCAGCAAGTTACAGGGGCGGGACGACGAGCAGTACTTC. Translating gives CASKLQGRDDEQYF.

This chain links TRBV28 with TRBJ2-1; 8 positions match TRBD2. The CDR3 extends over 12 amino acids. With 8 bases clipped from V and 15 bases from J, the junction kept 12 bases outside the gene matches. Germline CDR1 reads MDHEN; CDR2 reads SYDVKM. This CDR3 reads CASAAAPSGGFF. CDR3 in DNA: TGTGCCAGCGCTGCTGCCCCAAGCGGGGGGTTCTTC.

This clone was detected once. The rearrangement joins TRBV30 to TRBJ1-5, with 8 bases matching TRBD1. With V trimmed by 2 bases and J by 7 bases, 7 bases remained unmatched. Germline CDR1 is GTSNPN and CDR2 is SVGIG (reference sequence). CDR3 size: 14 residues. The DNA of the CDR3 is TGTGCCTGGAGTACCACAGGGGGTCGACAGCCCCAGCATTTT. This translates into CAWSTTGGRQPQHF.

V usage is TRBV27 and J usage is TRBJ2-6, with D unresolved. The ends were cut back, 2 bases at V and 0 bases at J, with 11 bases in the middle. The CDR3 consists of 17 residues. Germline V gene sequence: CDR1 MNHEY, CDR2 SMNVEV (reference sequence). The CDR3 region is CASSLTLTPSGANVLTF. CDR3 in DNA: TGTGCCAGCAGTTTAACGCTTACCCCCTCTGGGGCCAACGTCCTGACTTTC.

Notes on this clone: Other DNA sequences in the sample encode the same CDR3. The chain joins TRBV9 to TRBJ1-5; 7 nucleotides agree with TRBD1. V lost 2 bases and J lost 5; bases outside the gene matches: 4. Looked up from germline, CDR1 is SGDLS and CDR2 is YYNGEE. The CDR3 loop spans 14 amino acids. The CDR3 DNA reads as TGTGCCAGCAGCGTCGGACAGGAAGATCAGCCCCAGCATTTT. It encodes CASSVGQEDQPQHF.

The chain recombines TRBV21-1 with TRBJ2-7; TRBD1 reflects the table's D call only, with no check against the DNA. TRBV21-1 counts as a pseudogene. The CDR3 is 16 amino acids. The CDR3 is CAKDTCLAADFYEQYF. For the CDR3, the DNA is TGTGCCAAGGACACCTGCTTGGCTGCTGACTTCTACGAGCAGTACTTC.

This chain uses TRBV27 with TRBJ1-2, with 7 bases lining up with TRBD1. This CDR3 is 18 amino acids long. Germline V CDR1 and CDR2: MNHEY, SMNVEV (reference sequence). With 4 bases clipped from V and 2 bases from J, the junction kept 16 bases outside the gene matches. The CDR3 DNA reads TGTGCCAGCAGTTGGCGTGTTGACAGGGCTCCCTTAAACTATGGCTACACCTTC. Translation: CASSWRVDRAPLNYGYTF.

This chain uses TRBV11-2 with TRBJ2-5; the match to TRBD2 covers 7 bases. The V gene's germline CDR1 is SGHAT and CDR2 FQNNGV. The trim removed 1 base at V and 5 bases at J, leaving 4 bases unmatched. CDR3 length: 14 residues. DNA for the CDR3: TGTGCCAGCAGCTTAGCGGGAGGCCCGGAGACCCAGTACTTC. Translated, it gives CASSLAGGPETQYF.

CDR3 DNA sequence: TGTGCCAGCATGTCCGGCCTGAACACTGAAGCTTTCTTT. Translating gives CASMSGLNTEAFF. This chain joins TRBV25-1 and TRBJ1-1; D unresolved. Germline lookup yields CDR1 MGHDK and CDR2 SYGVNS. CDR3 length: 13 amino acids. Trimming cost V 7 bases and J 0 bases, with 9 bases left between them.

The chain links TRBV19 to TRBJ1-2, with 7 bases fitting TRBD1. Germline V gene data show CDR1 as LNHDA and CDR2 as SQIVND (reference sequence). V lost 3 bases, J lost 3 bases, and 4 bases stayed unmatched. The CDR3 length is 14 residues. CDR3 in amino acids: CASSISQGDYGYTF. The CDR3 DNA is TGTGCCAGTAGTATCTCTCAGGGGGACTATGGCTACACCTTC.

The chain employs TRBV7-8 and TRBJ1-2; TRBD1 is a possible D gene (6 bases). The CDR3 is 12 residues long. V was pared by 4 bases and J by 4 bases, with 7 bases between. Germline CDR1 is SGHVS and CDR2 is FQNEAQ. CDR3 amino acids: CASSSQGYGYTF. CDR3 DNA sequence: TGTGCCAGCAGCTCACAGGGCTATGGCTACACCTTC.

This sequence joins TRBV30 and TRBJ2-1, with 10 bases aligning to TRBD2. V was pared by 3 bases and J by 2 bases, with 1 base of the junction left unmatched. From germline, CDR1 is GTSNPN and CDR2 SVGIG (reference sequence). This CDR3 comprises 14 residues. This CDR3 reads CAWRLAGAYNEQFF. The CDR3 coding sequence is TGTGCCTGGAGGCTAGCGGGAGCCTACAATGAGCAGTTCTTC.

V and J are TRBV2 and TRBJ2-1; a possible D gene is TRBD1 (7 bases). This CDR3 contains 15 residues. The V gene's germline CDR1 is SNHLY and CDR2 FYNNEI. Trimming left V 3 bases short and J 8 bases short, with 17 bases between. CDR3 amino acids: CASSETRTGTHEQFF. In DNA form, the CDR3 reads TGTGCCAGCAGTGAGACTAGGACAGGTACCCATGAGCAGTTCTTC.

The chain recombines TRBV5-1 with TRBJ2-7; TRBD1 might be the D (6 bases). There are 14 residues in the CDR3. With 2 bases removed from V and 4 bases from J, the gap between germline ends came to 13 bases. Germline V gives CDR1 SGHRS, CDR2 YFSETQ. In DNA form, the CDR3 reads TGCGCCAGCAGCTTCCCGGGACAAATGTACGAGCAGTACTTC. Protein product: CASSFPGQMYEQYF.

CDR3: CASSPALGGRKETQYF. CDR3 sequence (DNA): TGTGCCAGCAGCCCCGCCCTAGGGGGCAGGAAAGAGACCCAGTACTTC. This chain uses TRBV5-4 with TRBJ2-5; 7 bases agree with TRBD1. The V gene's germline CDR1 is SGHNT and CDR2 YYREEE (reference sequence). The CDR3 is 16 residues long. J lost 3 bases, V lost 4 bases, and 12 bases had no gene match.

The chain links TRBV6-6 to TRBJ1-1; D call uncertain. V lost 7 bases and J 4 bases, leaving 16 bases between the germline ends. The CDR3 length is 14 residues. Germline CDR1 MNHNY, CDR2 SVGAGI (reference sequence). CDR3 region: CASNNRWGSTEAFF. CDR3 DNA: TGTGCCAGCAACAACCGGTGGGGTTCCACTGAAGCTTTCTTT.

The chain uses TRBV5-1 and TRBJ2-5; D remains ambiguous. Trimming took 0 bases from V and 5 from J, leaving 11 bases between them. This CDR3 is 14 amino acids long. Per the germline V gene, CDR1 is SGHRS and CDR2 is YFSETQ. The CDR3 protein is CASSLGLTGETQYF. Here the CDR3 DNA reads TGCGCCAGCAGCTTGGGACTGACCGGGGAGACCCAGTACTTC.

The chain couples TRBV5-4 to TRBJ2-1, with a possible D match to TRBD2 (7 bases). Trimming cost V 3 bases and J 0 bases, with 16 bases left between them. Germline V gives CDR1 SGHNT, CDR2 YYREEE (reference sequence). This CDR3 is 17 amino acids long. DNA for the CDR3: TGTGCCAGCAGCTCCCAACCTAGGGGGGGCTCCTACAATGAGCAGTTCTTC. The encoded protein is CASSSQPRGGSYNEQFF.